A single T cell receptor beta chain is shown here with its context. Its cognate antigen is unknown. 13 Jbeta primers and 60 Vbeta primers were used for the PCR. TCRdb's copy holds only in-frame clones and misses some; the assay was immunoSEQ multiplex PCR. The data show around 95,000 clones, roughly 80% seen once. This specimen comes from a study of cytomegalovirus exposure and HLA in healthy donors. Overall study findings and caveats: When analyzed later, a missense DCLRE1C variant was found to be linked to TCR beta V- and J-gene trimming. Later, an analysis showed that TCR beta chains associated with HLA were more clonally expanded than others that were equally common.

This CDR3 is built from 14 residues. V was trimmed by 3 bases and J by 2 bases, leaving 11 bases between them. CDR1 MDHEN and CDR2 SYDVKM come from the germline V gene. Sequencing input: PBMCs. The chain employs TRBV28 and TRBJ2-7; weak D call: TRBD2 (6 bases). This clonotype was sampled from a man aged 25 to 40 in good health and CMV-seropositive. The CDR3 DNA is TGTGCCAGCAGTTTCGGGAGCACGACCTACGAGCAGTACTTC. It codes for CASSFGSTTYEQYF. Full variable domain (remainder filled in from reference TRBV28 and TRBJ2-7): DVKVTQSSRYLVKRTGEKVFLECVQDMDHENMFWYRQDPGLGLRLIYFSYDVKMKEKGDIPEGYSVSREKKERFSLILESASTNQTSMYLCASSFGSTTYEQYFGPGTRLTVT.